These 25 T cell receptor beta chains were sequenced from one sample in a study of blood T cells in healthy people across ages. A second PCR, run for about 7 to 11 cycles, used a sample-barcoded 5' primer plus a J-beta primer mix. In TCRdb, the 5' RACE reads were re-called with MiXCR into one record per CDR3 protein. The sample yields around 820,000 distinct CDR3 sequences, around a quarter seen once. This sample was shared with a second study, whose subject was T cells of mothers and their children.

The sample consisted of blood. Receptor source: a boy aged 10-17 years in good health.

The chain combines TRBV24-1 with TRBJ2-3; perhaps TRBD1 as D (7 bases). V gave up 4 bases and J gave up 3 bases, with 25 bases separating them. The CDR3 extends over 19 amino acids. CDR1 is KGHDR, CDR2 SFDVKD, per germline. The CDR3 region has the DNA TGTGCCACCAGTGACCACCCGCCGGGCAGGGGGGAAAGAACAGATACGCAGTATTTT. This encodes CATSDHPPGRGERTDTQYF.

In this sample, this clonotype turned up a few times. Here the CDR3 DNA reads TGCGCCAGCAGCTCCACTAGCGGGGGTTACACCGGGGAGCTGTTTTTT. It is translated as CASSSTSGGYTGELFF. This chain uses TRBV5-1 with TRBJ2-2; 11 positions agree with TRBD2. CDR1 and CDR2 from the germline V gene are SGHRS and YFSETQ. J gave up 3 bases and V 3 bases, and 4 bases lay outside the gene matches. The CDR3 is 16 amino acids.

This clonotype was seen a handful of times. The chain links TRBV14 to TRBJ1-2; D not resolved. Germline-derived CDR1 and CDR2 are SGHDN and FVKESK. This CDR3 comprises 15 residues. Trimming cost V 0 bases and J 6 bases, with 14 bases left between them. CDR3 residues: CASSQDRSQKDGYTF. DNA for the CDR3: TGTGCCAGCAGCCAAGATAGATCACAGAAAGATGGCTACACCTTC.

V and J are TRBV5-1 and TRBJ2-1; D unresolved. The CDR3 contains 13 residues. Trimming took 4 bases from V and 5 from J, leaving 10 bases between them. The germline V gene has CDR1 SGHRS and CDR2 YFSETQ. The CDR3 region is CASSHGRDNEQFF. CDR3 nucleotides: TGCGCCAGCAGCCACGGACGTGACAATGAGCAGTTCTTC.

This clonotype was counted a few times. The chain combines TRBV6-6 with TRBJ2-1; TRBD2 might be the D (6 bases). The CDR3 is 15 amino acids. Per the germline V gene, CDR1 is MNHNY and CDR2 is SVGAGI (reference sequence). Trimming cost V 7 bases and J 0 bases, with 13 bases left between them. The CDR3 region has the DNA TGTGCCAGCACTAAGGGAGGCCGCTCCTACAATGAGCAGTTCTTC. Its protein is CASTKGGRSYNEQFF.

V is TRBV5-4 and J is TRBJ2-5; D possibly matches TRBD1 or TRBD2 (5 bases each). This CDR3 is built from 14 residues. The V end lost 1 base, the J end lost 5 bases, and 12 bases lay between the germline ends. The germline V gene encodes CDR1 SGHNT and CDR2 YYREEE (reference sequence). The CDR3 bases are TGTGCCAGCAGCTTGTGGGACCAATCGGAGACCCAGTACTTC. Protein: CASSLWDQSETQYF.

The chain links TRBV21-1 to TRBJ2-1; the table's D call, TRBD2, has no DNA check behind it. TRBV21-1 is a recognized pseudogene. The CDR3 has 15 amino acids. In DNA form, the CDR3 reads TGTGCCAGCAGCCCCCTTGTGCTAGCGGGGTTGGAGCAGTTCTTC. Protein sequence: CASSPLVLAGLEQFF.

The chain couples TRBV28 to TRBJ2-5; 9 bases map to TRBD2. Losses at the gene ends were 4 bases for V and 2 bases for J; bases not matched to a gene: 11. Per germline, CDR1 MDHEN and CDR2 SYDVKM. This CDR3 contains 17 residues. The CDR3 reads CASSSQAAGGTQETQYF. The DNA for the CDR3 is TGTGCCAGCAGTTCGCAAGCAGCGGGGGGCACACAAGAGACCCAGTACTTC.

This clonotype was counted between two and nine times. The V call is TRBV7-9, the J call TRBJ2-5, with 8 positions matching TRBD1. Judging by the DNA end, TRBJ2-7 fits better; the J call may be wrong. Germline CDR1 and CDR2: SEHNR and FQNEAQ (reference sequence). CDR3 size: 15 residues. The CDR3 region is CASSLVGQGSHEQYF. The CDR3 DNA is TGTGCCAGCAGCTTAGTTGGACAGGGATCCCACGAGCAGTACTTC.

This clonotype was seen a handful of times. This chain uses TRBV7-8 with TRBJ2-2; D not certain. Germline V gene sequence: CDR1 SGHVS, CDR2 FQNEAQ. V lost 5 bases and J 4 bases, leaving 8 bases between the germline ends. The CDR3 contains 13 residues. The CDR3 bases are TGTGCCAGCAGCCAACCCCCCACCGGGGAGCTGTTTTTT. This codes for CASSQPPTGELFF.

The genes are TRBV5-1 and TRBJ2-3; 9 nucleotides agree with TRBD1. With 0 bases clipped from V and 5 bases from J, the junction kept 7 bases outside the gene matches. This CDR3 has 16 amino acids. From germline, CDR1 is SGHRS and CDR2 YFSETQ. In DNA form, the CDR3 reads TGCGCCAGCAGCTTGGGGGACAGGGAAGCAAGAGATACGCAGTATTTT. Protein product: CASSLGDREARDTQYF.

With respect to this clonotype: At one end the junction does not follow the germline gene, possibly because of a read error. J is TRBJ2-6 and V is TRBV6-2 or TRBV6-3; D is possibly TRBD1 (5 bases). This CDR3 comprises 16 residues. CDR1 and CDR2 from the germline V gene are MNHEY and SVGEGT. The CDR3 loop reads CASTLPLSAGADVLTF. The DNA of the CDR3 is TGTGCCAGCACTTTACCGCTGAGCGCTGGGGCCGACGTCCTGACTTTC.

This clonotype was detected only once. The chain carries TRBV20-1 and TRBJ2-3; D unresolved. CDR1 DFQATT and CDR2 SNEGSKA come from the germline V gene (reference sequence). With 3 bases removed from V and 2 bases from J, the gap between germline ends came to 9 bases. The CDR3 loop spans 13 amino acids. In DNA form, the CDR3 reads TGCAGTGCTAGGGGCAGTTTCACAGATACGCAGTATTTT. Its translation is CSARGSFTDTQYF.

The V gene is TRBV7-2, the J gene TRBJ2-7; 10 bases align to TRBD2. Germline values: CDR1 SGHTA, CDR2 FQGNSA. This CDR3 spans 14 amino acids. Unmatched junction bases numbered 6, after V lost 4 bases and J lost 6 bases. CDR3 bases: TGTGCCAGCAGCTCGAAAGCGGGAGGGTTCGAGCAGTACTTC. This sequence encodes CASSSKAGGFEQYF. The full variable domain, completed using reference TRBV7-2 and TRBJ2-7, is GAGVSQSPSNKVTEKGKDVELRCDPISGHTALYWYRQSLGQGLEFLIYFQGNSAPDKSGLPSDRFSAERTGGSVSTLTIQRTQQEDSAVYLCASSSKAGGFEQYFGPGTRLTVT.

The CDR3 DNA sequence: TGCGCCAGCAGCCAACAGACTAGCGGGAGTTACGAGCAGTACTTC. Translating it yields CASSQQTSGSYEQYF. This sequence joins TRBV4-3 and TRBJ2-5, with 12 bases identical to TRBD2. The tail of the sequence fits TRBJ2-7 better, so the J call may be wrong. Germline values: CDR1 LGHNA, CDR2 YSLEER. There are 15 residues in the CDR3.

The gene calls are TRBV12-3 or TRBV12-4 and TRBJ2-3, with 7 bases aligning to TRBD1. This CDR3 contains 13 residues. Unmatched junction bases numbered 9, after V lost 7 bases and J lost 8 bases. The CDR3 protein is CASNPTGSGTQYF. CDR3 bases: TGTGCCAGCAACCCGACAGGGTCAGGTACGCAGTATTTT.

The chain recombines TRBV6-6 with TRBJ2-5, with TRBD2 matching over 8 bases. In germline, CDR1 is MNHNY, CDR2 SVGAGI (reference sequence). The CDR3 sequence is 14 residues long. J lost 3 bases, V lost 2 bases, and 2 bases had no gene match. CDR3 nucleotide sequence: TGTGCCAGCAGTTACGCCGGGGGGGAAGAGACCCAGTACTTC. Residues: CASSYAGGEETQYF.

This clonotype appeared once. The chain carries TRBV20-1 and TRBJ1-3, with 10 bases that match TRBD1. V trimming: 3 bases; J trimming: 2 bases; junction bases outside the gene matches: 10. The CDR3 spans 17 residues. The V gene's germline CDR1 is DFQATT and CDR2 SNEGSKA (reference sequence). Here the CDR3 reads CSARIPGTGVAGNTIYF. In nucleotides, the CDR3 is TGCAGTGCTAGGATACCCGGGACAGGGGTTGCTGGAAACACCATATATTTT.

This clonotype was picked up a small number of times. The chain has TRBV25-1 and TRBJ1-1; 8 bases align to TRBD1. Germline trimming cut 4 bases from V and 4 bases from J; bases unmatched to any gene: 5. Germline lookup yields CDR1 MGHDK and CDR2 SYGVNS. This CDR3 is 14 amino acids long. The CDR3: CASSVITGGTEAFF. As DNA, the CDR3 is TGTGCCAGCAGTGTAATTACAGGGGGCACTGAAGCTTTCTTT.

V gene TRBV20-1 combines with J gene TRBJ2-4, with TRBD2 matching over 7 bases. The CDR3 is 17 residues long. The J segment lost 2 bases and the V segment lost 3 bases, leaving 13 bases of the junction unmatched. CDR1 and CDR2 (germline): DFQATT, SNEGSKA (reference sequence). CDR3 sequence reads: CSARPRAGSATKNIQYF. The CDR3 bases are TGCAGTGCTAGGCCCCGAGCGGGGAGTGCTACCAAAAACATTCAGTACTTC.

This chain links TRBV20-1 with TRBJ2-7; D is ambiguous. Germline values: CDR1 DFQATT, CDR2 SNEGSKA (reference sequence). This CDR3 is 14 amino acids long. Trimming pared 0 bases from V and 0 bases from J, leaving 9 bases between. CDR3 loop: CSARDIGNSYEQYF. Written as DNA, the CDR3 is TGCAGTGCTAGAGATATAGGCAACTCCTACGAGCAGTACTTC.

This clonotype was counted many times. The chain is built from TRBV27 and TRBJ2-7; tentative D call: TRBD1 (5 bases). The CDR3 has 14 residues. V was shortened by 6 bases and J by 4 bases, with 16 bases between the two germline ends. Germline CDR1 is MNHEY and CDR2 is SMNVEV (reference sequence). This chain's CDR3 is CASSAGSGFYEQYF. CDR3 DNA: TGTGCCAGCAGCGCCGGTTCAGGGTTTTACGAGCAGTACTTC.

A few counts support this clonotype. J is TRBJ1-2 and V is TRBV19; 7 bases fit TRBD1. This CDR3 contains 15 residues. J was trimmed by 4 bases and V by 3 bases; bases with no gene match: 8. Germline CDR1 reads LNHDA; CDR2 reads SQIVND (reference sequence). The DNA for the CDR3 is TGTGCCAGTAGTATGACGGCGGGACAGATCTATGGCTACACCTTC. It codes for CASSMTAGQIYGYTF.

The table lists this clonotype with a few counts. The genes are TRBV10-3 and TRBJ2-7; maybe TRBD1 (6 bases). Trimming left V 4 bases short and J 1 base short, with 14 bases between. Germline V gene lookup returns CDR1 ENHRY and CDR2 SYGVKD. CDR3 size: 15 residues. The DNA for the CDR3 is TGTGCCATCAGTGTAGGCCAGGGGATTTCCTACGAGCAGTACTTC. This gives the protein CAISVGQGISYEQYF.

The V call is TRBV28, the J call TRBJ1-5; weak D call: TRBD1 (5 bases). The CDR3 spans 15 residues. Germline CDR1 and CDR2: MDHEN and SYDVKM. The germline V and J ends were trimmed by 6 bases and 8 bases, with 20 bases remaining between them. The CDR3 nucleotides are TGTGCCAGCAGCACCCCTCCGACGACAGTGGAGCCCCAGCATTTT. This codes for CASSTPPTTVEPQHF.